The rows below give T cell receptor beta chains drawn from one sample of a study of blood T cell repertoires in COVID-19. Libraries were prepared by immunoSEQ multiplex PCR; TCRdb keeps only in-frame clonotypes and omits some of them. The sample has about 110,000 clones, about four fifths seen once. The sample comprised peripheral blood. Source of these receptors: a woman aged 60-75 years with acute or convalescent COVID-19. Both conserved end residues are part of each CDR3. Each record gives: J gene, D gene, V gene, clone size, CDR3 DNA, CDR3 protein. A D gene is named only where the DNA matches it firmly. Size tells how often a clone was seen (once, few, many) or the class of an expanded clone, and some rows leave it out.

>TRBJ1-1|.|TRBV4-1|.
TGCGCCAGCAGCCGGGGGCCCCCTGGGGCTTTCTTT
CASSRGPPGAFF
>TRBJ2-2|.|TRBV5-1|.
TGCGCCAGCAGTCGCAGGCGAGCGAACACCGGGGAGCTGTTTTTT
CASSRRRANTGELFF
>TRBJ2-3|.|TRBV7-9|.
TGTGCCAGCAGCTTAGCAGGGGGGGTTACGCAGTATTTT
CASSLAGGVTQYF
>TRBJ1-2|.|TRBV28|once
TGTGCCAGCAGTTTCCAGGTACGAGGCTACACCTTC
CASSFQVRGYTF
>TRBJ1-2|TRBD1|TRBV5-6|.
TGTGCCAGCAGCTTTCGGACAGGGGGCGGCTACACCTTC
CASSFRTGGGYTF
>TRBJ2-3|TRBD2|TRBV5-5|.
TGTGCCAGCAGGCGTTTTTTGACTAGCGGGGGGACCACAGATACGCAGTATTTT
CASRRFLTSGGTTDTQYF
>TRBJ1-3|.|TRBV18|.
TGTGCCAGCTCTACCTCAGAGGTCTTCTCTGGAAACACCATATATTTT
CASSTSEVFSGNTIYF
>TRBJ2-1|.|TRBV24-1|.
TGTGCCACCTCTGGACAGATGAACAATGAGCAGTTCTTC
CATSGQMNNEQFF
>TRBJ1-3|.|TRBV19|.
TGTGCCAGTCGCGGACAGCTCGGAAACACCATATATTTT
CASRGQLGNTIYF
>TRBJ1-3|.|TRBV5-4|.
TGTGCCAGCAGCCTATACTCTGGAAACACCATATATTTT
CASSLYSGNTIYF
>TRBJ2-5|.|TRBV4-2|.
TGTGCCAGCAGCCTGAGCCGGACAGAGAAAGAGACCCAGTACTTC
CASSLSRTEKETQYF
>TRBJ2-3|.|TRBV24-1|.
TGTGCCACGCAGATGGGTGTGGAGGTCACAGATACGCAGTATTTT
CATQMGVEVTDTQYF
>TRBJ1-6|.|TRBV6-5|.
TGTGCCAGCAGTTACTCCCCTTTTTCACCCCTCCACTTT
CASSYSPFSPLHF
>TRBJ2-1|.|TRBV18|.
TGTGCCAGCTCACCACCCCACAACTCCTACAATGAGCAGTTCTTC
CASSPPHNSYNEQFF
>TRBJ2-3|.|TRBV5-1|.
TGCGCCAGCAGCCCACTTGGCGGGACCCGCACAGATACGCAGTATTTT
CASSPLGGTRTDTQYF
>TRBJ1-6|.|TRBV3-1/TRBV3-2|.
TGTGCCAGCAGCCAGGGGCGCGATTCACCCCTCCACTTT
CASSQGRDSPLHF
>TRBJ2-1|.|TRBV19|.
TGTGCCAGTAGGAAGTTCCGGAGCTCCTACAATGAGCAGTTCTTC
CASRKFRSSYNEQFF
>TRBJ2-2|.|TRBV12-5|once
TGTGCTAGTGGTGAATCAGGGCACACCGGGGAGCTGTTTTTT
CASGESGHTGELFF
>TRBJ1-1|.|TRBV4-3|.
TGCGCCAGCAGCCAAGTCAGCACGGGGGGCACTGAAGCTTTCTTT
CASSQVSTGGTEAFF
>TRBJ1-1|.|TRBV19|.
TGTGCCAGTAGTATCCCCTTACTACAGGAGATGAACACTGAAGCTTTCTTT
CASSIPLLQEMNTEAFF
>TRBJ1-2|TRBD1|TRBV18|once
TGTGCCAGCTCACCCTTCGAGGGGGCGGCAAGCTATGGCTACACCTTC
CASSPFEGAASYGYTF
>TRBJ2-7|.|TRBV14|.
TGTGCCAGCAGCCCAGACCTCGGGTACGAGCAGTACTTC
CASSPDLGYEQYF
>TRBJ2-3|TRBD2|TRBV9|.
TGTGCCAGCAGCGTATACCGGGGGGGATACACAGATACGCAGTATTTT
CASSVYRGGYTDTQYF
>TRBJ1-2|.|TRBV9|once
TGTGCCAGCAGCCCCAACACGCGGGATTCCGAGTTC
CASSPNTRDSEF
>TRBJ1-5|.|TRBV7-2|.
TGTGCCAGCAGCTTAGATTCAGGGAATCAGCCCCAGCATTTT
CASSLDSGNQPQHF
>TRBJ1-2|.|TRBV30|.
TGTGCCTGGACGGTGGGGGCGGATTGGTATGGCTACACCTTC
CAWTVGADWYGYTF
>TRBJ1-2|.|TRBV11-1|few
TGTGCCAGCAGCCCCGAAACTGGACTGGACTATGGCTACACCTTC
CASSPETGLDYGYTF